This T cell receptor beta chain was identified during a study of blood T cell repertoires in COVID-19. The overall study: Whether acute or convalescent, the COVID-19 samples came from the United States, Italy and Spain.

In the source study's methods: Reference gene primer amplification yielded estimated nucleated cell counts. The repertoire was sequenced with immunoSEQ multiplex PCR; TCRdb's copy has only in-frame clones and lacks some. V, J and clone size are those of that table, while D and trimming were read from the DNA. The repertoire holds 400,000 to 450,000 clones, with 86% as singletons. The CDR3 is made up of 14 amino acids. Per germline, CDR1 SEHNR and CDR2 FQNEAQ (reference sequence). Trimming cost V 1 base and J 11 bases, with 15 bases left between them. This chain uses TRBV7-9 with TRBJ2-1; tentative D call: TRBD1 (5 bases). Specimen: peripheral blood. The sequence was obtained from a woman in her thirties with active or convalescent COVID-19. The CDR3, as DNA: TGTGCCAGCAGCTTAGGGTCCCAGCCAGGGCAGCAGTTCTTC. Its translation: CASSLGSQPGQQFF. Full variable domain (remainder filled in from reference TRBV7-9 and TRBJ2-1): DTGVSQNPRHKITKRGQNVTFRCDPISEHNRLYWYRQTLGQGPEFLTYFQNEAQLEKSRLLSDRFSAERPKGSFSTLEIQRTEQGDSAMYLCASSLGSQPGQQFFGPGTRLTVL.